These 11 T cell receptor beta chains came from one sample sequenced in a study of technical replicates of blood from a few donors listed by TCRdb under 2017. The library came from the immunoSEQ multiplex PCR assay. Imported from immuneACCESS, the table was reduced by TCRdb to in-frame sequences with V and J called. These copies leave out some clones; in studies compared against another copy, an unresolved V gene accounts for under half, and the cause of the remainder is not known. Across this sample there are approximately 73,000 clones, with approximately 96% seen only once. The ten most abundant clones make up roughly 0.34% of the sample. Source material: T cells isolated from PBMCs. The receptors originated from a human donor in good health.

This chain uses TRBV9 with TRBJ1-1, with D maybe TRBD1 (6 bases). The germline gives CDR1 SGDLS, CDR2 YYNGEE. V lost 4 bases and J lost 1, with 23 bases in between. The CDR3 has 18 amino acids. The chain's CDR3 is CASSLGRGRGWKNTEAFF. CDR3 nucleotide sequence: TGTGCCAGCAGCCTCGGCCGGGGGAGGGGGTGGAAGAACACTGAAGCTTTCTTT.

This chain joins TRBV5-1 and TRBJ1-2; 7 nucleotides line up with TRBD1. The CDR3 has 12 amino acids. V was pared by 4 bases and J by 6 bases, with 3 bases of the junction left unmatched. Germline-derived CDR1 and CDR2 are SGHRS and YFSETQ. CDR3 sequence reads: CASSTTGNGYTF. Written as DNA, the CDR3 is TGCGCCAGCAGCACGACAGGGAATGGCTACACCTTC.

In DNA, the CDR3 is TGTGCCAGCAGTTTCGACTACCAAGAGACCCAGTACTTC. This sequence encodes CASSFDYQETQYF. The V and J genes are TRBV28 and TRBJ2-5; D call uncertain. Trimming shortened V by 3 bases and J by 0 bases, and 5 bases separated the two germline ends. The CDR3 contains 13 residues. Germline values: CDR1 MDHEN, CDR2 SYDVKM.

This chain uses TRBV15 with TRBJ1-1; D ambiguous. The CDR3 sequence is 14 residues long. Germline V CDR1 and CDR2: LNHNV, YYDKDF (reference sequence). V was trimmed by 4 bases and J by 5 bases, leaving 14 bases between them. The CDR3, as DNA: TGTGCCACCAGCATTACGGGTAGCTCTACTGAAGCTTTCTTT. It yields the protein CATSITGSSTEAFF.

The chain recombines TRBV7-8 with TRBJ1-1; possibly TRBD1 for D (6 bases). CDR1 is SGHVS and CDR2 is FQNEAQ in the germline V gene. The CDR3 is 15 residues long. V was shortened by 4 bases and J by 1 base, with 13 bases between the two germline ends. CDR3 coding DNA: TGTGCCAGCAGCTCCGCAAGGGGGAGGAACACTGAAGCTTTCTTT. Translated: CASSSARGRNTEAFF.

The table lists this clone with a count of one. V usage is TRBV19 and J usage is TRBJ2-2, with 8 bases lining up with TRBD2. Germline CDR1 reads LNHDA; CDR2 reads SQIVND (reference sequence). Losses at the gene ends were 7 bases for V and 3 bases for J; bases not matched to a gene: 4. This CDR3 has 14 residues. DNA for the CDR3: TGTGCCAGTATTAGCGGGGTCCACACCGGGGAGCTGTTTTTT. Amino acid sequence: CASISGVHTGELFF.

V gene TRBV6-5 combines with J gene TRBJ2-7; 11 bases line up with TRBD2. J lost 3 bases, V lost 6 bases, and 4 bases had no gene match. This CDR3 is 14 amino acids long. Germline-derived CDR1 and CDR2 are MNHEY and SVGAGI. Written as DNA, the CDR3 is TGTGCCAGCAGGGGACTAGCGGAAAGCTACGAGCAGTACTTC. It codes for CASRGLAESYEQYF.

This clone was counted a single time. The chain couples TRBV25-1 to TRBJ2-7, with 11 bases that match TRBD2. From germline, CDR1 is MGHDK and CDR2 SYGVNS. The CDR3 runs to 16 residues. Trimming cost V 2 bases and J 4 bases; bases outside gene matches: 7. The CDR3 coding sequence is TGTGCCAGCAGTGAACTAGCGGGGGGCTTTGGGTACGAGCAGTACTTC. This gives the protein CASSELAGGFGYEQYF.

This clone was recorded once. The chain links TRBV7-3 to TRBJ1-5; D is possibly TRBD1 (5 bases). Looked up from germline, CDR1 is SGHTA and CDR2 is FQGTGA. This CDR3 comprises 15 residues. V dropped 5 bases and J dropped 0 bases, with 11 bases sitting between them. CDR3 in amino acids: CASSENQGSNQPQHF. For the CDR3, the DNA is TGTGCCAGCAGCGAAAACCAGGGTAGCAATCAGCCCCAGCATTTT.

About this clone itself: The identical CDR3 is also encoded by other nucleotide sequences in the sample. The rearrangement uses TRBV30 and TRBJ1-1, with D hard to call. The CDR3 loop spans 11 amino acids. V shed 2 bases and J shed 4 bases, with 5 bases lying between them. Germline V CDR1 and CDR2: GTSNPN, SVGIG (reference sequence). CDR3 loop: CAWSRGTEAFF. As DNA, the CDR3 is TGTGCCTGGAGTCGAGGCACTGAAGCTTTCTTT. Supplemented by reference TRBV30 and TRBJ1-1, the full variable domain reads SQTIHQWPATLVQPVGSPLSLECTVEGTSNPNLYWYRQAAGRGLQLLFYSVGIGQISSEVPQNLSASRPQDRQFILSSKKLLLSDSGFYLCAWSRGTEAFFGQGTRLTVV.

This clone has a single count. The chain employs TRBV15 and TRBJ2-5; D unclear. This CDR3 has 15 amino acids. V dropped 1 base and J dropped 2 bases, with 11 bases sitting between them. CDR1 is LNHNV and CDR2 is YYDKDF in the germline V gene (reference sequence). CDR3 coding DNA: TGTGCCACCAGCAGAGTCGGCGGCAGACAAGAGACCCAGTACTTC. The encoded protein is CATSRVGGRQETQYF.